This TCR beta chain was captured in a study of OX40 agonist ivuxolimab in advanced cancers. Study as a whole: Patients received ivuxolimab, an agonistic anti-OX40 (CD134) antibody. Patients with prior anti-PD-1, anti-PD-L1 or anti-CTLA-4 therapy were eligible; roughly 41% had some.

As to this clone: Its antigen is as yet unknown.

Germline lookup yields CDR1 MNHEY and CDR2 SMNVEV (reference sequence). V gave up 3 bases and J gave up 3 bases, with 14 bases separating them. The CDR3 length is 15 residues. If patients had autoimmune disease history or systemic immunosuppression, they were excluded. Study-wide points: Circulating CD4+ and CD8+ T cells showed clonal expansion by week 6 at 0.1 to 3.0 mg/kg.

The assay was immunoSEQ multiplex PCR, and TCRdb's table has in-frame clones only and misses some. The sample includes roughly 70,000 clones, 80% to 90% of them seen just once. The chain has TRBV27 and TRBJ1-1; D possibly corresponds to TRBD1 (6 bases). Sample: CD4+ or CD8+ T cells sorted from blood, taken in a trial of the OX40 agonist ivuxolimab. The sequence was obtained from an adult with an advanced solid tumor such as melanoma, head and neck, liver or kidney cancer. CDR3 DNA sequence: TGTGCCAGCAGTTTGGGCAGGGGAGGGGACACTGAAGCTTTCTTT. Translating it yields CASSLGRGGDTEAFF.